These 24 T cell receptor beta chains were sequenced from one sample in a study of blood T cell repertoires in COVID-19. Clones were read by immunoSEQ multiplex PCR, and TCRdb kept only the in-frame ones, dropping some. The table records some 150,000 clones, 84% of them present only once. The specimen sequenced was peripheral blood. The receptors come from a man in his sixties or seventies with acute or convalescent COVID-19.

CDR3 bases: TGTGCCAGCAGCTCTTTGAATGAGCAGTTCTTC. Its protein product is CASSSLNEQFF. The rearrangement links TRBV5-6 to TRBJ2-1; no definite D call. V was trimmed by 3 bases and J by 7 bases, leaving 5 bases between them. This CDR3 contains 11 residues. Germline CDR1 reads SGHDT; CDR2 reads YYEEEE.

This clone turned up a few times. DNA of the CDR3: TGCGCCAGCAGCTACCGGGACACCGGGGAGCTGTTTTTT. Translated, it gives CASSYRDTGELFF. The chain combines TRBV5-1 with TRBJ2-2; D is unresolved. Germline V gives CDR1 SGHRS, CDR2 YFSETQ. The CDR3 has 13 residues. Trimming left V 3 bases short and J 3 bases short, with 6 bases between.

The sample holds one count of this clone. Here the CDR3 DNA reads TGTGCCAGCAGTTCACCAGCGAGGGATACGCAGTATTTT. Its protein is CASSSPARDTQYF. The V call is TRBV28, the J call TRBJ2-3; the D is unclear. The ends were cut back, 4 bases at V and 6 bases at J, with 11 bases in the middle. Germline lookup yields CDR1 MDHEN and CDR2 SYDVKM. CDR3 length: 13 amino acids.

This chain links TRBV7-9 with TRBJ1-6; D perhaps matches TRBD1 (5 bases). V lost 10 bases and J 4 bases, leaving 14 bases between the germline ends. CDR1 SEHNR and CDR2 FQNEAQ come from the germline V gene (reference sequence). The CDR3 covers 14 residues. The CDR3 loop reads CAIQPGNYNSPLHF. In DNA, the CDR3 is TGTGCCATACAGCCAGGGAATTATAATTCACCCCTCCACTTT. Using reference TRBV7-9 and TRBJ1-6 for the parts outside the CDR3, the full variable domain is DTGVSQNPRHKITKRGQNVTFRCDPISEHNRLYWYRQTLGQGPEFLTYFQNEAQLEKSRLLSDRFSAERPKGSFSTLEIQRTEQGDSAMYLCAIQPGNYNSPLHFGNGTRLTVT.

V is TRBV6-5 and J is TRBJ2-5, with 7 bases identical to TRBD1. The CDR3 is 14 amino acids. J was trimmed by 4 bases and V by 0 bases; bases with no gene match: 2. Germline values: CDR1 MNHEY, CDR2 SVGAGI. The CDR3: CASSYSTGRETQYF. CDR3 nucleotide sequence: TGTGCCAGCAGTTACTCGACAGGGCGAGAGACCCAGTACTTC.

The J gene is TRBJ1-2, the V gene TRBV14; D is perhaps TRBD1 (6 bases). The V gene's germline CDR1 is SGHDN and CDR2 FVKESK. V was shortened by 5 bases and J by 4 bases, with 20 bases between the two germline ends. The CDR3 has 16 residues. For the CDR3, the DNA is TGTGCCAGCAGCGACCGGGACAAGGATAGGGGCTATGGCTACACCTTC. This encodes CASSDRDKDRGYGYTF.

This chain joins TRBV5-6 and TRBJ2-5; 10 bases line up with TRBD2. CDR3 length equals 15 residues. Per the germline V gene, CDR1 is SGHDT and CDR2 is YYEEEE. The junction had 11 bases not matched to a gene; V was cut back by 4 bases and J by 8 bases. CDR3 nucleotide sequence: TGTGCCAGCAGCCAAGGCCTAGCGGGGGTGGCAACCCAGTACTTC. Protein sequence: CASSQGLAGVATQYF.

CDR3 in amino acids: CASSETTGGLLSTDEQYF. DNA of the CDR3: TGTGCCAGCAGTGAGACGACAGGGGGCTTGCTCTCTACCGACGAGCAGTACTTC. The chain couples TRBV2 to TRBJ2-7, with 10 bases identical to TRBD1. The CDR3 sequence is 18 residues long. The germline gives CDR1 SNHLY, CDR2 FYNNEI. Trimming took 3 bases from V and 5 from J; bases not matched to a gene: 16.

This chain links TRBV19 with TRBJ2-1, with 8 positions matching TRBD1. Germline lookup yields CDR1 LNHDA and CDR2 SQIVND (reference sequence). CDR3 length equals 17 residues. V dropped 5 bases and J dropped 0; count of bases not matched to a gene: 9. The CDR3 protein is CASSFLPGGSSYNEQFF. CDR3 DNA sequence: TGTGCCAGTAGTTTCCTTCCAGGGGGCAGCTCCTACAATGAGCAGTTCTTC.

The chain has TRBV5-1 and TRBJ2-3; tentative D call: TRBD2 (5 bases). With 6 bases removed from V and 0 bases from J, the gap between germline ends came to 14 bases. Germline assignment: CDR1 SGHRS and CDR2 YFSETQ. The CDR3 runs 15 residues. The CDR3 sequence: CASTIAITSTDTQYF. CDR3 DNA sequence: TGCGCCAGCACAATAGCGATCACTAGCACAGATACGCAGTATTTT.

V usage is TRBV7-2 and J usage is TRBJ1-1, with D tentatively TRBD1 (6 bases). The CDR3 is 14 amino acids. The germline CDR1 and CDR2 sequences are SGHTA and FQGNSA. Between the trimmed V and J ends, which lost 1 base and 1 base, there was a span of 7 bases. CDR3 sequence: CASSLVQGNTEAFF. CDR3 sequence (DNA): TGTGCCAGCAGCTTAGTACAGGGGAACACTGAAGCTTTCTTT.

The chain combines TRBV5-1 with TRBJ2-7; 8 bases map to TRBD1. Germline loops: CDR1 SGHRS, CDR2 YFSETQ. The CDR3 contains 14 residues. The V and J ends lost 2 bases and 3 bases, in that order; junction bases with no gene match: 4. CDR3 DNA sequence: TGCGCCAGCAGCTTTCCGGGACAGGACTACGAGCAGTACTTC. This codes for CASSFPGQDYEQYF.

The CDR3 DNA reads TGTGCCAGCAGTTTGAACAAAGCCTACGAGCAGTACTTC. Protein product: CASSLNKAYEQYF. The V and J genes are TRBV27 and TRBJ2-7, with D uncertain. V lost 3 bases to trimming and J lost 2 bases, with 8 bases between them. The germline gives CDR1 MNHEY, CDR2 SMNVEV (reference sequence). This CDR3 has 13 residues.

V usage is TRBV7-8 and J usage is TRBJ2-3; D might be TRBD2 (7 bases). V was pared by 10 bases and J by 8 bases, with 13 bases between. Germline assignment: CDR1 SGHVS and CDR2 FQNEAQ. The CDR3 extends over 11 amino acids. The CDR3 region has the DNA TGTGCCACGGAGGGGGGGGCTACGCAGTATTTT. It encodes CATEGGATQYF.

The V and J genes are TRBV9 and TRBJ2-3; 12 bases match TRBD2. The J segment lost 9 bases and the V segment lost 3 bases, leaving 5 bases of the junction unmatched. CDR1 and CDR2 from the germline V gene are SGDLS and YYNGEE. This CDR3 is 14 amino acids long. CDR3 coding DNA: TGTGCCAGCAGCGACGGACTAGCGGGATCCACGCAGTATTTT. It specifies CASSDGLAGSTQYF.

This rearrangement joins TRBV6-2 or TRBV6-3 to TRBJ1-1; D call uncertain. The CDR3 contains 13 residues. Deletions cut 2 bases from V and 5 bases from J, with 9 bases between. Looked up from germline, CDR1 is MNHEY and CDR2 is SVGEGT. This chain's CDR3 is CASSYPGKTEAFF. Here the CDR3 DNA reads TGTGCCAGCAGTTACCCGGGAAAAACTGAAGCTTTCTTT.

The chain couples TRBV7-3 to TRBJ1-6, with 7 nucleotides matching TRBD1. The CDR3 length is 15 residues. Germline V gene data show CDR1 as SGHTA and CDR2 as FQGTGA. The junction had 5 bases not matched to a gene; V was cut back by 2 bases and J by 7 bases. The CDR3 protein is CASSLSATGNSPLHF. CDR3 coding DNA: TGTGCCAGCAGCTTATCAGCGACAGGGAATTCACCCCTCCACTTT.

The chain uses TRBV13 and TRBJ2-7; 7 bases are a match to TRBD1. This CDR3 comprises 15 residues. The V segment lost 3 bases and the J segment 1 base; nucleotides outside the gene matches: 6. Germline V CDR1 and CDR2: PRHDT, FYEKMQ (reference sequence). CDR3 coding DNA: TGTGCCAGCAGCTTCGGACAGGTCGATTCCTACGAGCAGTACTTC. Its protein product is CASSFGQVDSYEQYF.

Comments on this clone: Other DNA sequences in this specimen translate into the identical CDR3. The rearrangement joins TRBV30 to TRBJ1-5, with D possibly being TRBD1 (6 bases). CDR1 is GTSNPN, CDR2 SVGIG, per germline (reference sequence). The length of the CDR3 is 12 residues. The V gene lost 0 bases and the J gene lost 6 bases, with 6 bases spanning the gap. For the CDR3, the DNA is TGTGCCTGGAGTGTAGGGGGTCAGCCCCAGCATTTT. This encodes CAWSVGGQPQHF.

This clone has only a few counts. J is TRBJ2-3 and V is TRBV7-2; 8 bases align to TRBD1. Germline CDR1 SGHTA, CDR2 FQGNSA. With 3 bases clipped from V and 6 bases from J, the junction kept 8 bases outside the gene matches. This CDR3 contains 15 residues. The CDR3 nucleotides are TGTGCCAGCAGCTTCGACAGGGGAGTTGCGGATACGCAGTATTTT. This encodes CASSFDRGVADTQYF.

This sequence joins TRBV15 and TRBJ1-6; TRBD1 agrees at 9 bases. V shed 5 bases, J shed 10 bases, and the junction held 6 bases outside the gene matches. There are 14 residues in the CDR3. The germline V gene has CDR1 LNHNV and CDR2 YYDKDF (reference sequence). The DNA of the CDR3 is TGTGCCACCAGCCTGGGACAGGGTGGATCACCCCTCCACTTT. Residues: CATSLGQGGSPLHF. The full variable domain, rest sourced from reference TRBV15 and TRBJ1-6, is DAMVIQNPRYQVTQFGKPVTLSCSQTLNHNVMYWYQQKSSQAPKLLFHYYDKDFNNEADTPDNFQSRRPNTSFCFLDIRSPGLGDTAMYLCATSLGQGGSPLHFGNGTRLTVT.

Only one count was recorded for this clone. V is TRBV28 and J is TRBJ2-7; D may be TRBD1 (7 bases). The CDR3 has 15 residues. Trimming took off 7 bases at V and 5 bases at J, with 21 bases between the two ends. Germline V gene sequence: CDR1 MDHEN, CDR2 SYDVKM. CDR3 in DNA: TGTGCCAGCATTAACTCAGGGGGGAGCAGGAACGAGCAGTACTTC. This codes for CASINSGGSRNEQYF.

The rearrangement uses TRBV5-1 and TRBJ1-2, with 7 bases fitting TRBD1. Germline loops: CDR1 SGHRS, CDR2 YFSETQ. The V segment lost 4 bases and the J segment 0 bases; nucleotides outside the gene matches: 6. The CDR3 loop spans 15 amino acids. This chain's CDR3 is CASSNTGEPNYGYTF. Here the CDR3 DNA reads TGCGCCAGCAGCAACACAGGGGAACCTAACTATGGCTACACCTTC.

The chain links TRBV4-1 to TRBJ1-1, with TRBD1 matching over 9 bases. The length of the CDR3 is 15 residues. V gave up 1 base and J gave up 5 bases; unmatched junction bases: 5. Germline values: CDR1 MGHRA, CDR2 YSYEKL. CDR3 loop: CASSQGDRALTEAFF. The CDR3 DNA reads TGCGCCAGCAGCCAAGGGGACAGGGCGTTGACTGAAGCTTTCTTT.